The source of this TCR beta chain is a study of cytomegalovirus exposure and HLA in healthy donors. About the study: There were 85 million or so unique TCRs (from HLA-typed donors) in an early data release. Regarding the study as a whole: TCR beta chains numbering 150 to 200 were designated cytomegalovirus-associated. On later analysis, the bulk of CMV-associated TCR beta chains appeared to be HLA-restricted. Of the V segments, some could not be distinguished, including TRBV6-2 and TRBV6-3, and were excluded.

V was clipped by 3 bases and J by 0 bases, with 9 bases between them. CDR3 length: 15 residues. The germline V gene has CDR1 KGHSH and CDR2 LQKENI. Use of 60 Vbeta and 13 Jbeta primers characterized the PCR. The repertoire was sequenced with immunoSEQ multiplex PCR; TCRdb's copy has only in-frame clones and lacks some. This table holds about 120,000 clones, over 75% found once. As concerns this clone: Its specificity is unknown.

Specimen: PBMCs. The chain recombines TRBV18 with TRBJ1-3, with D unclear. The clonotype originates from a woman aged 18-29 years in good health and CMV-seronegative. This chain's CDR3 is CASSPTASSGNTIYF. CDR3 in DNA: TGTGCCAGCTCACCGACGGCTAGCTCTGGAAACACCATATATTTT.